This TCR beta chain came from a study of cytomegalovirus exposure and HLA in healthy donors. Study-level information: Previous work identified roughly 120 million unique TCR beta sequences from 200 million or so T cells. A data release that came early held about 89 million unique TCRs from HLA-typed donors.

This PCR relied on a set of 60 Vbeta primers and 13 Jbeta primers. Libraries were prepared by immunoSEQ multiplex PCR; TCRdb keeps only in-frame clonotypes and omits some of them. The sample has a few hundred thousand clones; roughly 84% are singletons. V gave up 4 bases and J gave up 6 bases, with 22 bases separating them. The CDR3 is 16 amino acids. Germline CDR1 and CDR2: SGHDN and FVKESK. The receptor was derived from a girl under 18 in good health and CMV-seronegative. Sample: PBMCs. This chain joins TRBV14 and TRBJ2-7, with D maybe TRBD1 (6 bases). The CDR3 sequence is CASSPIGQFLSIEQYF. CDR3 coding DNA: TGTGCCAGCAGCCCGATCGGACAGTTCCTATCTATCGAGCAGTACTTC. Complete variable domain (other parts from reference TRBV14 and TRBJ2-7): EAGVTQFPSHSVIEKGQTVTLRCDPISGHDNLYWYRRVMGKEIKFLLHFVKESKQDESGMPNNRFLAERTGGTYSTLKVQPAELEDSGVYFCASSPIGQFLSIEQYFGPGTRLTVT.